This T cell receptor beta chain was found in a study of cytomegalovirus exposure and HLA in healthy donors. Findings of the study overall: Excluded were some V segments that proved indistinguishable, including TRBV6-2 and TRBV6-3. Researchers reported in a later analysis that a missense DCLRE1C variant was tied to TCR beta V- and J-gene trimming. Prediction of most subjects' HLA-A and HLA-B alleles by TCR beta sequences was reportedly accurate.

This clone was detected only a few times. Its antigen is not identified. The germline CDR1 and CDR2 sequences are LNHDA and SQIVND (reference sequence). The CDR3 has 15 amino acids. J was trimmed by 4 bases and V by 5 bases; bases with no gene match: 6. Amplification used 60 Vbeta primers and 13 Jbeta primers. The table came from immunoSEQ multiplex PCR; TCRdb's copy has only in-frame clones and leaves some out. The table records roughly 70,000 clones, about 74% of them present only once. Sequenced sample: PBMCs. The rearrangement joins TRBV19 to TRBJ2-1; 9 nucleotides agree with TRBD1. This receptor was taken from a human donor in good health. The CDR3 loop is CASSSGTGPYNEQFF. The CDR3 bases are TGTGCCAGTAGTTCCGGGACAGGGCCTTACAATGAGCAGTTCTTC.